These T cell receptor beta chains were read from a single sample in a study of Ad26.COV2.S vaccination and SARS-CoV-2 variants. Generated by immunoSEQ multiplex PCR, the TCRdb table keeps only in-frame clones and is missing some. The data show 400,000 to 450,000 clones, approximately 90% seen once. The sequenced sample was peripheral blood, obtained in a trial of Ad26.COV2.S vaccine versus placebo. The receptors derive from a person between 18 and 59 years old who received the Ad26.COV2.S COVID-19 vaccine or a placebo. Each CDR3 is given with its conserved first and last residue. A D gene is named only where the DNA matches it firmly. Size values are once, few and many counts, or a class for expanded clones, and some rows have none.

d_call: .; clone_size: .; v_call: TRBV29-1; j_call: TRBJ1-1; cdr3_aa: CSVADTEAFF; cdr3_nt: TGCAGCGTTGCCGACACTGAAGCTTTCTTT
d_call: TRBD2; clone_size: .; v_call: TRBV7-2; j_call: TRBJ2-7; cdr3_aa: CASSQLALTYEQYF; cdr3_nt: TGTGCCAGCAGCCAACTAGCGCTGACCTACGAGCAGTACTTC
d_call: .; clone_size: .; v_call: TRBV5-1; j_call: TRBJ2-1; cdr3_aa: CASSPGTLTNEQFF; cdr3_nt: TGCGCCAGCAGTCCCGGGACTTTAACGAATGAGCAGTTCTTC
d_call: .; clone_size: .; v_call: TRBV6-2/TRBV6-3; j_call: TRBJ2-1; cdr3_aa: CASSYSGEAANEQFF; cdr3_nt: TGTGCCAGCAGTTACTCGGGTGAGGCTGCCAATGAGCAGTTCTTC
d_call: TRBD2; clone_size: .; v_call: TRBV12-3/TRBV12-4; j_call: TRBJ2-1; cdr3_aa: CASRRGEGFEQFF; cdr3_nt: TGTGCCAGCAGGAGAGGGGAGGGCTTTGAGCAGTTCTTC
d_call: .; clone_size: .; v_call: TRBV10-3; j_call: TRBJ1-2; cdr3_aa: CAINRVGDYGYTF; cdr3_nt: TGTGCCATTAACAGGGTGGGGGACTATGGCTACACCTTC
d_call: TRBD2; clone_size: once; v_call: TRBV3-1/TRBV3-2; j_call: TRBJ2-1; cdr3_aa: CASSQDILAGNEQFF; cdr3_nt: TGTGCCAGCAGCCAAGATATACTAGCGGGGAATGAGCAGTTCTTC
d_call: .; clone_size: .; v_call: TRBV4-3; j_call: TRBJ2-1; cdr3_aa: CASSQVVPAYNEQFF; cdr3_nt: TGCGCCAGCAGCCAAGTGGTCCCTGCGTACAATGAGCAGTTCTTC
d_call: .; clone_size: .; v_call: TRBV27; j_call: TRBJ2-3; cdr3_aa: CASSFVFPDTQYF; cdr3_nt: TGTGCCAGCAGTTTTGTTTTCCCAGATACGCAGTATTTT
d_call: TRBD2; clone_size: .; v_call: TRBV6-2/TRBV6-3; j_call: TRBJ2-5; cdr3_aa: CASSRGLAGVGETQYF; cdr3_nt: TGTGCCAGCAGCCGGGGACTAGCGGGAGTTGGTGAGACCCAGTACTTC
d_call: TRBD1; clone_size: .; v_call: TRBV4-3; j_call: TRBJ1-2; cdr3_aa: CASSQDPGQGALGYTF; cdr3_nt: TGCGCCAGCAGCCAAGATCCGGGACAGGGGGCGCTTGGCTACACCTTC
d_call: .; clone_size: .; v_call: TRBV19; j_call: TRBJ2-2; cdr3_aa: CASSIETVSTGELFF; cdr3_nt: TGTGCCAGTAGTATAGAGACAGTTAGCACCGGGGAGCTGTTTTTT
d_call: TRBD1; clone_size: .; v_call: TRBV7-9; j_call: TRBJ1-4; cdr3_aa: CASSRQGANEKLFF; cdr3_nt: TGTGCCAGCAGCCGACAGGGAGCTAATGAAAAACTGTTTTTT
d_call: .; clone_size: .; v_call: TRBV27; j_call: TRBJ1-1; cdr3_aa: CASSLYGAWMNTEAFF; cdr3_nt: TGTGCCAGCAGTTTATACGGGGCCTGGATGAACACTGAAGCTTTCTTT
d_call: TRBD1; clone_size: .; v_call: TRBV7-6; j_call: TRBJ2-5; cdr3_aa: CASSSQPGQGSQTQYF; cdr3_nt: TGTGCCAGCAGCAGTCAACCGGGACAGGGGTCGCAGACCCAGTACTTC
d_call: TRBD1; clone_size: .; v_call: TRBV7-2; j_call: TRBJ1-1; cdr3_aa: CASSYDRDTEAFF; cdr3_nt: TGTGCCAGCAGCTATGACAGGGACACTGAAGCTTTCTTT
d_call: .; clone_size: once; v_call: TRBV30; j_call: TRBJ1-4; cdr3_aa: CAWSKGSDRVLFF; cdr3_nt: TGTGCCTGGAGTAAGGGCTCGGATCGGGTCCTGTTTTTT
d_call: TRBD2; clone_size: .; v_call: TRBV29-1; j_call: TRBJ2-7; cdr3_aa: CSVGTSGNYEQYF; cdr3_nt: TGCAGCGTCGGGACTAGCGGGAACTACGAGCAGTACTTC
d_call: .; clone_size: .; v_call: TRBV3-1/TRBV3-2; j_call: TRBJ2-1; cdr3_aa: CASSPSRGQGFYNEQFF; cdr3_nt: TGTGCCAGCAGCCCCTCCCGGGGGCAGGGTTTCTACAATGAGCAGTTCTTC
d_call: .; clone_size: .; v_call: TRBV30; j_call: TRBJ1-2; cdr3_aa: CAWSSGVGYTF; cdr3_nt: TGTGCCTGGAGTTCCGGGGTTGGCTACACCTTC
d_call: TRBD1; clone_size: .; v_call: TRBV4-1; j_call: TRBJ2-7; cdr3_aa: CASSLGQGAYEQYF; cdr3_nt: TGCGCCAGCAGCCTTGGACAGGGGGCCTACGAGCAGTACTTC
d_call: TRBD2; clone_size: .; v_call: TRBV19; j_call: TRBJ2-1; cdr3_aa: CASSIPSGRLGDEQFF; cdr3_nt: TGTGCCAGTAGTATTCCTAGCGGGAGGTTAGGAGATGAGCAGTTCTTC
d_call: TRBD2; clone_size: .; v_call: TRBV5-6; j_call: TRBJ2-1; cdr3_aa: CASSFYVAGEGSDEQFF; cdr3_nt: TGTGCCAGCAGCTTCTACGTAGCGGGAGAGGGCTCCGATGAGCAGTTCTTC
d_call: .; clone_size: many; v_call: TRBV7-9; j_call: TRBJ1-2; cdr3_aa: CASSPLSGGYTF; cdr3_nt: TGTGCCAGCAGCCCCTTGTCTGGGGGCTACACCTTC
d_call: .; clone_size: .; v_call: TRBV9; j_call: TRBJ2-7; cdr3_aa: CASSVDGSYEQYF; cdr3_nt: TGTGCCAGCAGCGTAGACGGCAGCTACGAGCAGTACTTC
d_call: .; clone_size: .; v_call: TRBV5-6; j_call: TRBJ1-2; cdr3_aa: CASSLGKFNYGYTF; cdr3_nt: TGTGCCAGCAGCTTGGGTAAATTTAACTATGGCTACACCTTC
d_call: .; clone_size: .; v_call: TRBV20-1; j_call: TRBJ1-1; cdr3_aa: CSASAGAEAFF; cdr3_nt: TGCAGTGCTAGCGCGGGGGCTGAAGCTTTCTTT
d_call: TRBD1; clone_size: few; v_call: TRBV19; j_call: TRBJ2-7; cdr3_aa: CASSPRVTGTGTEQYF; cdr3_nt: TGTGCCAGTAGCCCAAGAGTCACCGGGACAGGGACCGAGCAGTACTTC
d_call: .; clone_size: .; v_call: TRBV1; j_call: TRBJ2-1; cdr3_aa: CTSRWLAGYNEQFF; cdr3_nt: TGCACCAGCAGATGGCTAGCAGGCTACAATGAGCAGTTCTTC
d_call: TRBD2; clone_size: once; v_call: TRBV3-1/TRBV3-2; j_call: TRBJ2-3; cdr3_aa: CASSPGGKSTDTQYF; cdr3_nt: TGTGCCAGCAGCCCCGGGGGGAAGTCCACAGATACGCAGTATTTT
d_call: .; clone_size: .; v_call: TRBV4-2; j_call: TRBJ2-3; cdr3_aa: CASSQDEGARWGRDTQYF; cdr3_nt: TGTGCCAGCAGCCAAGATGAAGGGGCTAGGTGGGGACGCGATACGCAGTATTTT
d_call: .; clone_size: .; v_call: TRBV2; j_call: TRBJ1-4; cdr3_aa: CASSKTKPRSQPLATNEKLFF; cdr3_nt: TGTGCCAGCAGTAAAACTAAACCGCGATCTCAGCCACTTGCAACTAATGAAAAACTGTTTTTT
d_call: .; clone_size: .; v_call: TRBV27; j_call: TRBJ1-1; cdr3_aa: CASSWDGYTEAFF; cdr3_nt: TGTGCCAGCAGTTGGGACGGATACACTGAAGCTTTCTTT
d_call: .; clone_size: .; v_call: TRBV7-3; j_call: TRBJ1-5; cdr3_aa: CASSLSRGSNQPQHF; cdr3_nt: TGTGCCAGCAGCTTAAGTCGGGGAAGCAATCAGCCCCAGCATTTT
d_call: .; clone_size: once; v_call: TRBV7-3; j_call: TRBJ2-1; cdr3_aa: CASSLLGGSTNNEQFF; cdr3_nt: TGTGCCAGCAGCCTCCTCGGGGGAAGCACTAACAATGAGCAGTTCTTC
d_call: TRBD1; clone_size: few; v_call: TRBV7-9; j_call: TRBJ2-7; cdr3_aa: CAWDRGISYEQYF; cdr3_nt: TGCGCGTGGGACAGGGGAATATCCTACGAGCAGTACTTC
d_call: .; clone_size: .; v_call: TRBV7-3; j_call: TRBJ2-1; cdr3_aa: CASSLSSYNEQFF; cdr3_nt: TGTGCCAGCAGCTTAAGCTCCTACAATGAGCAGTTCTTC
d_call: .; clone_size: .; v_call: TRBV21-1; j_call: TRBJ2-5; cdr3_aa: CASSPEGIRETQYF; cdr3_nt: TGTGCCAGCAGCCCTGAGGGGATCCGAGAGACCCAGTACTTC
d_call: TRBD2; clone_size: .; v_call: TRBV28; j_call: TRBJ2-7; cdr3_aa: CASSFSSGGPYEQYF; cdr3_nt: TGTGCCAGCAGTTTCTCTAGCGGGGGACCCTACGAGCAGTACTTC
d_call: .; clone_size: once; v_call: TRBV7-2; j_call: TRBJ1-2; cdr3_aa: CASSLDPLGYGYTF; cdr3_nt: TGTGCCAGCAGCTTAGACCCATTGGGCTATGGCTACACCTTC